Described below is a single T cell receptor beta chain sequence and its context. As yet, its antigen is unknown. The sample belongs to a study of T cell repertoires in cytomegalovirus infection. TCRdb processed the reads anew with MiXCR; each CDR3 protein has one entry. Of some 940,000 distinct CDR3 sequences listed, roughly a third are singletons. Trimming stripped 3 bases from V and 4 bases from J, with 19 bases between. CDR3 length: 17 amino acids. The germline V gene has CDR1 SGHNT and CDR2 YYREEE (reference sequence). This clonotype was sampled from a human donor in good health (CMV status not recorded). Some clones in this sample may be carry-over from other donors' samples. The V and J genes are TRBV5-4 and TRBJ2-2; D may be TRBD1 or TRBD2 (5 bases each). The sample was cultured CD8+ T cells from PBMCs, taken from culture after CMV antigen stimulation. CDR3 loop: CASSYTGGGWGTGELFF. As DNA, the CDR3 is TGTGCCAGCAGCTACACTGGTGGGGGTTGGGGCACCGGGGAGCTGTTTTTT.